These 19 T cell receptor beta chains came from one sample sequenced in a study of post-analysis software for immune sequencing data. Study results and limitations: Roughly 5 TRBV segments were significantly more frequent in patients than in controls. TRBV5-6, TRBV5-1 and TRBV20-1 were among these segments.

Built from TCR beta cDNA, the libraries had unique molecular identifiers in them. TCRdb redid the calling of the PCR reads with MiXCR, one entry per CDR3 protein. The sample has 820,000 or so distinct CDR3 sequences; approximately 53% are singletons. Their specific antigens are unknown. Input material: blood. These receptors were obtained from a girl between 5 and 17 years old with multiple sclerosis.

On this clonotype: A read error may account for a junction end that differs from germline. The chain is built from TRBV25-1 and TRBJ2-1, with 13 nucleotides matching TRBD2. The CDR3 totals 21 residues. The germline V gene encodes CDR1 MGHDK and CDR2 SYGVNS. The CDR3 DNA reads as TGTGCCAGCAGTACGCAATTCCGCGGACTAGCGGGAGCCCCTCCCTACAATGGGCAGTTCTTC. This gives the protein CASSTQFRGLAGAPPYNGQFF.

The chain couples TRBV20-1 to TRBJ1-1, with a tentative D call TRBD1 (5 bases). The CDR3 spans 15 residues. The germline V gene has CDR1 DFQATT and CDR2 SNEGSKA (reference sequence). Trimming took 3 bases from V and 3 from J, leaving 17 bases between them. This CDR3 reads CSASEQIRGDTEAFF. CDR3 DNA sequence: TGCAGTGCTAGTGAACAGATCAGAGGGGACACTGAAGCTTTCTTT.

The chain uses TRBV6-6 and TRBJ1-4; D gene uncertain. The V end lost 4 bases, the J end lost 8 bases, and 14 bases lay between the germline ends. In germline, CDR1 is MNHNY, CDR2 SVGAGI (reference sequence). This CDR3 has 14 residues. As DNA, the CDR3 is TGTGCCAGCAGTTTTCCGGGTCCAACAGAAAAACTGTTTTTT. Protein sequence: CASSFPGPTEKLFF.

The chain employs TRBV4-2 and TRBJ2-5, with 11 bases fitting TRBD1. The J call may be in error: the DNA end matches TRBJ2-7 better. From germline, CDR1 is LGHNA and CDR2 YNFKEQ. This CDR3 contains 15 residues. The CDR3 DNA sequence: TGTGCCAGCAGCTCCCGGGACAGGGGGGTGGACGAGCAGTACTTC. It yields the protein CASSSRDRGVDEQYF.

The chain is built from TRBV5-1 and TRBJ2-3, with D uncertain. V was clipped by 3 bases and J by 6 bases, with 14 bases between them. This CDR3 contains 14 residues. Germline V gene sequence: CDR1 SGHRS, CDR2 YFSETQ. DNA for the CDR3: TGCGCCAGCAGCTCACAATCTAGAAGGGATACGCAGTATTTT. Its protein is CASSSQSRRDTQYF.

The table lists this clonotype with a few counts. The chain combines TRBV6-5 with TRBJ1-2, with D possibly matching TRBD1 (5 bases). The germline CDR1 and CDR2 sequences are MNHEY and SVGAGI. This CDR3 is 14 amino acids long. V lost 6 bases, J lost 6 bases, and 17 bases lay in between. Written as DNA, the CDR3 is TGTGCCAGCAGCACGGGGGGTGGACCTGATGGCTACACCTTC. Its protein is CASSTGGGPDGYTF.

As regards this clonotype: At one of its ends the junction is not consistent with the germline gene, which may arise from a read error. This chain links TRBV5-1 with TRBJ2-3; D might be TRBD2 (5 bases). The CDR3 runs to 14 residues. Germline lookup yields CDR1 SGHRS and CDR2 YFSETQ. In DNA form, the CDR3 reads TGCGCCAGCAGCTTGATGTCTAGCACAGATACGCTGTATTTT. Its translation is CASSLMSSTDTLYF.

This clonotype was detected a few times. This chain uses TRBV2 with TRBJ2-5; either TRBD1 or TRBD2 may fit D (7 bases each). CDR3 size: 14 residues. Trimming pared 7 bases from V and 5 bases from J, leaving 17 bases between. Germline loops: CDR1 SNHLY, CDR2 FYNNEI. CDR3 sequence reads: CASTEGRGGETQYF. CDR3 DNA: TGTGCCAGCACCGAGGGCAGGGGGGGTGAGACCCAGTACTTC. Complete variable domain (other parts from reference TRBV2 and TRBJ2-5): EPEVTQTPSHQVTQMGQEVILRCVPISNHLYFYWYRQILGQKVEFLVSFYNNEISEKSEIFDDQFSVERPDGSNFTLKIRSTKLEDSAMYFCASTEGRGGETQYFGPGTRLLVL.

In nucleotides, the CDR3 is TGCAGTGCTAGAGAGGACAGGGAGTATGGCTACACCTTC. This gives the protein CSAREDREYGYTF. The rearrangement joins TRBV20-1 to TRBJ1-2; 8 positions agree with TRBD1. J gave up 5 bases and V 0 bases, and 2 bases lay outside the gene matches. This CDR3 spans 13 amino acids. CDR1 DFQATT and CDR2 SNEGSKA come from the germline V gene (reference sequence).

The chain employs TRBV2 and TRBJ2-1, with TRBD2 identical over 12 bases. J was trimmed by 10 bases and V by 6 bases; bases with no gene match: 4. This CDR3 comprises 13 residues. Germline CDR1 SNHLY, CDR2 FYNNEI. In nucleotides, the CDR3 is TGTGCCAGCAGGGGACTAGCGGGCCGGGAGCAGTTCTTC. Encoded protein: CASRGLAGREQFF.

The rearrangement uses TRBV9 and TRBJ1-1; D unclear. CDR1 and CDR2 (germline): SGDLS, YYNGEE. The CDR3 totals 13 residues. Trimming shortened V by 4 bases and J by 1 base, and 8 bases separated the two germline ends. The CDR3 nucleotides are TGTGCCAGCAGCACACCCACGAACACTGAAGCTTTCTTT. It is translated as CASSTPTNTEAFF.

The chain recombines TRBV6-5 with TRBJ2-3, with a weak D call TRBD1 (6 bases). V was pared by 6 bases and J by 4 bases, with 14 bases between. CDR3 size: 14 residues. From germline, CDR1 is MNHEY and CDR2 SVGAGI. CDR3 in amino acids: CASRRAKGADTQYF. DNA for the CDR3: TGTGCCAGCAGACGGGCCAAGGGGGCAGATACGCAGTATTTT.

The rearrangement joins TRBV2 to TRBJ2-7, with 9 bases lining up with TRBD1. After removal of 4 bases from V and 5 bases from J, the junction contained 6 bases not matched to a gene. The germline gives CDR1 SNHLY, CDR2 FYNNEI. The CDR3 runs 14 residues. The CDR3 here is CASSVAGQGHEQYF. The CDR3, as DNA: TGTGCCAGCAGTGTGGCGGGACAGGGCCACGAGCAGTACTTC.

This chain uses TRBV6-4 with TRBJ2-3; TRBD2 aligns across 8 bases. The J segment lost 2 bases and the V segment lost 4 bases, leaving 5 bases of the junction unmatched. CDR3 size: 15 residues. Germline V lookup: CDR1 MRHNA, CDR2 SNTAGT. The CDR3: CASSVTSGATDTQYF. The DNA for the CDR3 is TGTGCCAGCAGTGTAACTAGCGGTGCCACAGATACGCAGTATTTT.

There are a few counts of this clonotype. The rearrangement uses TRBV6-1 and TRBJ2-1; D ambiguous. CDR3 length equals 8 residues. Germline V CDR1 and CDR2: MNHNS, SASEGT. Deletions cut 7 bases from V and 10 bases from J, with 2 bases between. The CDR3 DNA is TGTGCCAGCAAGGAGCAGTTCTTC. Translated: CASKEQFF.

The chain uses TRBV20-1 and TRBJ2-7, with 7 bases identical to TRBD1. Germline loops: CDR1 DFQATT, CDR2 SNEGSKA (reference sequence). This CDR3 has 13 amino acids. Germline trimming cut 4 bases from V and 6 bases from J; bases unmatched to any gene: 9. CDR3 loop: CSAMSRGGIEQYF. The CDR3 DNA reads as TGCAGTGCTATGTCCAGAGGGGGCATCGAGCAGTACTTC.

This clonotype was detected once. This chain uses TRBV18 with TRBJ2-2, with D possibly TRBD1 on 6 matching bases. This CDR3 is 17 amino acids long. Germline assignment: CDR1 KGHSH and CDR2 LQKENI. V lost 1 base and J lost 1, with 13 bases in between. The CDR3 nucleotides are TGTGCCAGCTCACCACGCCAAGTGGGACAGAACACCGGGGAGCTGTTTTTT. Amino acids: CASSPRQVGQNTGELFF.

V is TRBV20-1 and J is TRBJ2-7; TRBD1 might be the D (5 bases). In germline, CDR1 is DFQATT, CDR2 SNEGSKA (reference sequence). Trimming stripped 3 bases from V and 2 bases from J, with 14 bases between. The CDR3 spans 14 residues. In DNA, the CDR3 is TGCAGTGCTAGTATAGCAGGGTCTACCTACGAGCAGTACTTC. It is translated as CSASIAGSTYEQYF.

Here the CDR3 reads CSASGLGGSTQYF. Here the CDR3 DNA reads TGCAGTGCTAGTGGGCTGGGTGGGTCGACCCAGTACTTC. V gene TRBV20-1 combines with J gene TRBJ2-5, with D uncertain. This CDR3 is 13 amino acids long. V was pared by 3 bases and J by 7 bases, with 15 bases between. The V gene's germline CDR1 is DFQATT and CDR2 SNEGSKA (reference sequence).